This T cell receptor beta chain came from a study of T-cell reconstitution after alpha-beta-depleted transplantation in children. The authors prepared the TCRbeta library with unique molecular identifiers. One entry per CDR3 protein, called by TCRdb with MiXCR from the PCR reads. The table lists 200,000 to 250,000 distinct CDR3 sequences, 12% of them singletons. The sample holds many counts of this clonotype. Trimming at V came to 2 bases and at J to 3 bases, leaving 4 bases not matched to a gene. Germline CDR1 is DFQATT and CDR2 is SNEGSKA (reference sequence). The CDR3 has 14 amino acids. The sequenced sample was PBMCs from the stem cell graft donor, obtained from the stem cell graft. V gene TRBV20-1 combines with J gene TRBJ1-5, with TRBD1 identical over 7 bases. The TCR sequence derives from a human donor who donated a stem cell graft to a child with acute lymphoblastic leukemia. The CDR3, as DNA: TGCAGTGCTAGAACAGGGGTCGACAATCAGCCCCAGCATTTT. As protein: CSARTGVDNQPQHF.